This T cell receptor (beta chain) was identified in a study of blood T cell repertoires in COVID-19. Background on the study: From the United States, Italy and Spain came samples of acute and convalescent COVID-19. PBMCs, B-cell-depleted T cells, or T cells were the source of the cDNA or gDNA that made up the material.

This CDR3 has 13 residues. V lost 2 bases and J 5 bases, leaving 9 bases between the germline ends. Germline V lookup: CDR1 KGHSH, CDR2 LQKENI. Original analysis: Reference gene primer amplification yielded estimated nucleated cell counts. The protocol was immunoSEQ multiplex PCR, while the TCRdb copy is restricted to in-frame clones and leaves out a portion. V and J calls and clone size follow that table, whereas D and trimming were derived from the DNA. Of 150,000 to 200,000 clones listed, more than 75% were seen once; the top ten hold approximately 2.4%. Sequenced material: peripheral blood. V and J are TRBV18 and TRBJ2-5; D is possibly TRBD2 (6 bases). The clonotype originates from a man between 18 and 35 years old with acute or convalescent COVID-19. As DNA, the CDR3 is TGTGCCAGCTCACCAGCGGGGCGGGAGACCCAGTACTTC. Its protein product is CASSPAGRETQYF.